The 18 T cell receptor beta chains listed next were all sequenced from one sample in a study of beta chain features in type 1 diabetes. Expressed TCRB transcripts were sequenced, since all the RNA that had been isolated was reverse transcribed. The repertoire was sequenced with immunoSEQ multiplex PCR; TCRdb's copy has only in-frame clones and lacks some. The repertoire consists of about 230,000 clones, with 9.6% occurring once and the leading ten covering 0.03% to 0.04%. Material: naive CD4+ T cells from blood. These receptors all stem from a young woman in good health.

V gene TRBV29-1 combines with J gene TRBJ2-5; 12 bases are shared with TRBD1. V lost 4 bases, J lost 5 bases, and 5 bases stayed unmatched. This CDR3 contains 14 residues. The germline gives CDR1 SQVTM, CDR2 ANQGSEA. This chain's CDR3 is CSVGDRGLGETQYF. The CDR3 DNA follows: TGCAGCGTTGGGGACAGGGGGCTTGGGGAGACCCAGTACTTC.

This clone came up a few times. CDR3 protein: CASSFGKDRGSYGYTF. The CDR3 nucleotides are TGCGCCAGCAGCTTCGGGAAGGACAGGGGAAGCTATGGCTACACCTTC. V usage is TRBV5-1 and J usage is TRBJ1-2; the match to TRBD1 covers 9 bases. After removal of 2 bases from V and 4 bases from J, the junction contained 9 bases not matched to a gene. CDR1 is SGHRS and CDR2 is YFSETQ in the germline V gene. The CDR3 sequence is 16 residues long.

This chain uses TRBV18 with TRBJ1-2, with a weak D call TRBD1 (6 bases). The V end lost 4 bases, the J end lost 8 bases, and 11 bases lay between the germline ends. Per germline, CDR1 KGHSH and CDR2 LQKENI. This CDR3 spans 12 amino acids. CDR3 sequence (DNA): TGTGCCAGCTCACTGCAGGGGTTCGGCTACACCTTC. Its protein is CASSLQGFGYTF.

The chain links TRBV10-2 to TRBJ2-6, with D hard to call. The ends were cut back, 2 bases at V and 5 bases at J, with 13 bases in the middle. The CDR3 consists of 16 residues. Per the germline V gene, CDR1 is WSHSY and CDR2 is SAAADI. CDR3 sequence (DNA): TGCGCCAGCAGTGAGGGAGTGACTGGATGGGCCAACGTCCTGACTTTC. Translating gives CASSEGVTGWANVLTF.

The chain uses TRBV9 and TRBJ2-1; the D gene is possibly TRBD2 (7 bases). The length of the CDR3 is 16 residues. CDR1 and CDR2 from the germline V gene are SGDLS and YYNGEE. Deletions cut 0 bases from V and 10 bases from J, with 20 bases between. The CDR3 protein is CASSVGGRGAVREQFF. In DNA form, the CDR3 reads TGTGCCAGCAGCGTAGGTGGTCGGGGGGCGGTAAGGGAGCAGTTCTTC.

This clone was counted a few times. CDR3 nucleotides: TGCAGTGCTAGAGATAGAGGGACGCAGTATTTT. This translates into CSARDRGTQYF. The rearrangement uses TRBV20-1 and TRBJ2-3, with TRBD2 as a possible D gene (5 bases). The CDR3 length is 11 residues. V lost 0 bases and J lost 9, with 7 bases in between. The germline V gene encodes CDR1 DFQATT and CDR2 SNEGSKA (reference sequence).

This clone has only a few counts. This chain links TRBV6-1 with TRBJ2-1, with 10 bases lining up with TRBD2. Germline lookup yields CDR1 MNHNS and CDR2 SASEGT. The junction had 9 bases not matched to a gene; V was cut back by 4 bases and J by 0 bases. The CDR3 has 18 residues. CDR3 bases: TGTGCCAGCAGTGTTGGAAGGACTAGCGGAGGCTCCTACAATGAGCAGTTCTTC. This sequence encodes CASSVGRTSGGSYNEQFF.

V is TRBV25-1 and J is TRBJ2-7; 9 positions match TRBD1. The CDR3 spans 14 residues. Germline assignment: CDR1 MGHDK and CDR2 SYGVNS. V lost 4 bases, J lost 0 bases, and 1 base stayed unmatched. The CDR3 DNA follows: TGTGCCAGCAGTGGGACAGGGGACTCCTACGAGCAGTACTTC. It codes for CASSGTGDSYEQYF.

The sample holds a few counts of this clone. The chain uses TRBV23-1 and TRBJ1-5; the match to TRBD1 covers 11 bases. TRBV23-1 is known as an ORF, though its function is uncertain. The ends lost 0 bases at V and 4 bases at J; junction bases unmatched: 8. The CDR3 loop spans 18 amino acids. This CDR3 reads CASSQSAGTGGTNQPQHF. CDR3 DNA sequence: TGCGCCAGCAGTCAATCCGCCGGGACAGGGGGAACGAATCAGCCCCAGCATTTT.

This clone was seen a handful of times. The chain couples TRBV6-1 to TRBJ1-2, with a possible D match to TRBD1 (5 bases). In germline, CDR1 is MNHNS, CDR2 SASEGT. The V and J ends lost 7 bases and 8 bases respectively, with 17 bases between them. The CDR3 has 13 residues. In nucleotides, the CDR3 is TGTGCCAGCACTCGTTGGGGAGGGGACGGCTACACCTTC. Its protein product is CASTRWGGDGYTF.

This clone occurred a few times. The chain carries TRBV6-6 and TRBJ2-3; unclear D gene. The V gene's germline CDR1 is MNHNY and CDR2 SVGAGI (reference sequence). The CDR3 is made up of 12 amino acids. The V gene lost 6 bases and the J gene lost 2 bases, with 6 bases spanning the gap. DNA of the CDR3: TGTGCCAGCAGCCAGATCACAGATACGCAGTATTTT. It encodes CASSQITDTQYF.

This clone was counted between two and nine times. This chain joins TRBV10-3 and TRBJ2-1; D might be TRBD1 (7 bases). Germline V gene lookup returns CDR1 ENHRY and CDR2 SYGVKD. The CDR3 totals 14 residues. Trimming removed 6 bases from V and 2 bases from J, with 11 bases in between. CDR3 nucleotides: TGTGCCATCAGCGACAGGGAGGCCTACAATGAGCAGTTCTTC. Its translation is CAISDREAYNEQFF.

The chain employs TRBV10-3 and TRBJ1-5; no clear D. Germline CDR1 and CDR2: ENHRY and SYGVKD. This CDR3 is 13 amino acids long. V shed 6 bases and J shed 7 bases, with 13 bases lying between them. The CDR3 reads CAISRDDGQPQHF. CDR3 DNA: TGTGCCATCAGCCGGGATGATGGGCAGCCCCAGCATTTT.

The chain carries TRBV7-9 and TRBJ2-5; 9 nucleotides match TRBD1. Germline CDR1 reads SEHNR; CDR2 reads FQNEAQ (reference sequence). The trim removed 1 base at V and 2 bases at J, leaving 5 bases unmatched. The CDR3 spans 16 residues. The CDR3 protein is CASSLGWDRVQETQYF. DNA of the CDR3: TGTGCCAGCAGCTTAGGATGGGACAGGGTACAAGAGACCCAGTACTTC.

The V call is TRBV19, the J call TRBJ1-5; D gene ambiguous. Trimming removed 1 base at V and 5 bases at J, with 12 bases between. The CDR3 length is 15 residues. Germline V gives CDR1 LNHDA, CDR2 SQIVND (reference sequence). CDR3 sequence reads: CASSIGRDLHQPQHF. The DNA of the CDR3 is TGTGCCAGTAGTATAGGGAGAGATCTCCATCAGCCCCAGCATTTT. The full variable domain, rest sourced from reference TRBV19 and TRBJ1-5, is DGGITQSPKYLFRKEGQNVTLSCEQNLNHDAMYWYRQDPGQGLRLIYYSQIVNDFQKGDIAEGYSVSREKKESFPLTVTSAQKNPTAFYLCASSIGRDLHQPQHFGDGTRLSIL.

This clone was detected only a few times. The rearrangement links TRBV11-2 to TRBJ2-7, with TRBD1 identical over 9 bases. CDR1 is SGHAT and CDR2 is FQNNGV in the germline V gene. The CDR3 has 15 amino acids. J gave up 7 bases and V 1 base, and 8 bases lay outside the gene matches. The CDR3 nucleotides are TGTGCCAGCAGCTTAGTACAGGGGGCGGTGAGTGAGCAGTACTTC. Protein: CASSLVQGAVSEQYF.

This clone was found a few times. The chain carries TRBV4-1 and TRBJ2-7; unclear D gene. CDR3 length: 13 residues. Germline values: CDR1 MGHRA, CDR2 YSYEKL. V lost 5 bases to trimming and J lost 1 base, with 9 bases between them. For the CDR3, the DNA is TGCGCCAGCAGCTGTAGCAGTTCCTACGAGCAGTACTTC. Its translation is CASSCSSSYEQYF.

The V call is TRBV5-4, the J call TRBJ2-5; 7 bases map to TRBD2. The CDR3 length is 15 residues. Germline CDR1 and CDR2: SGHNT and YYREEE (reference sequence). V lost 10 bases to trimming and J lost 1 base; unmatched junction nucleotides: 13. This chain's CDR3 is CAVSPGRERQETQYF. Here the CDR3 DNA reads TGTGCCGTATCACCGGGGCGGGAGCGCCAAGAGACCCAGTACTTC. Looking up the rest from reference TRBV5-4 and TRBJ2-5 gives the full variable domain: ETGVTQSPTHLIKTRGQQVTLRCSSQSGHNTVSWYQQALGQGPQFIFQYYREEENGRGNFPPRFSGLQFPNYSSELNVNALELDDSALYLCAVSPGRERQETQYFGPGTRLLVL.